Listed here is a single TCR beta chain. This CDR3 is built from 16 residues. The germline gives CDR1 MNHEY, CDR2 SMNVEV (reference sequence). V lost 1 base and J 5 bases, leaving 17 bases between the germline ends. Relapses following autologous stem cell transplantation were seen in all patients, with brentuximab vedotin exposure varying. TCRdb keeps only in-frame clones here, not all; method: immunoSEQ multiplex PCR. The sample yields some 60,000 clones, 75% to 90% seen once. This entry is derived from a study of PD-1 blockade in classical Hodgkin lymphoma. This chain links TRBV27 with TRBJ2-5, with D possibly TRBD2 on 6 matching bases. Sequencing was performed on peripheral blood mononuclear cells (PBMCs), taken at baseline. The TCR comes from a human donor with classical Hodgkin lymphoma. CDR3: CASSLYTGSPQETQYF. The CDR3 nucleotides read TGTGCCAGCAGTTTATATACCGGGAGCCCCCAGGAGACCCAGTACTTC.